Detailed here is one TCR beta chain. Its cognate antigen is unknown. This record comes from a study of cytomegalovirus exposure and HLA in healthy donors. Study conclusions and caveats: Reported results showed that the classifier diagnosed cytomegalovirus status with high specificity and sensitivity. CMV serostatus was the sole immune exposure data available. Researchers catalogued some 160 TCR beta chains as cytomegalovirus-associated.

The primer mix had 60 Vbeta and 13 Jbeta primers. This table comes from immunoSEQ multiplex PCR, and its TCRdb copy is limited to in-frame clones, with some not included. The top ten clones hold roughly 3% of a sample with some 180,000 clones, approximately 84% of them seen once. Germline V gives CDR1 MNHEY, CDR2 SMNVEV (reference sequence). Between the trimmed V and J ends, which lost 7 bases and 5 bases, there was a span of 20 bases. The CDR3 loop spans 15 amino acids. This chain connects TRBV27 to TRBJ2-5, with TRBD2 as a possible D gene (7 bases). The TCR originated in a female donor in good health and CMV-seronegative. Sample: PBMCs. CDR3 residues: CASTSPGGTKETQYF. In DNA form, the CDR3 reads TGTGCCAGCACCTCTCCGGGGGGCACTAAGGAGACCCAGTACTTC.